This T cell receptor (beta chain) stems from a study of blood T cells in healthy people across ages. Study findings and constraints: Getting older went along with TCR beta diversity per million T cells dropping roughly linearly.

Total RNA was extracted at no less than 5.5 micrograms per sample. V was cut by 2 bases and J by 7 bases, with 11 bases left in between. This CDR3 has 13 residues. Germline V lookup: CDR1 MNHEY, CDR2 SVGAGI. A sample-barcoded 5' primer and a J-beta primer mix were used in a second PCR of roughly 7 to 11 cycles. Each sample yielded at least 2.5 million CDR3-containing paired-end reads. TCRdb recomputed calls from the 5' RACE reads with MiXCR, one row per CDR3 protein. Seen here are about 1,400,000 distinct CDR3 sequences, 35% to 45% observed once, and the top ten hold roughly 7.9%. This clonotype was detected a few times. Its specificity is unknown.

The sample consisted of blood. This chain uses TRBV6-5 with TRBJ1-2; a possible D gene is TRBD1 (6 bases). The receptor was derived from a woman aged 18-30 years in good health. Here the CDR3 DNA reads TGTGCCAGCAGTTACCAGGGGCGCGGTGGCTACACCTTC. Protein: CASSYQGRGGYTF.